The sequence of this T cell receptor beta chain was determined in a study of beta chain features in type 1 diabetes. The study, taken as a whole, reports: Among type 1 diabetes patients, VDJ junctions had fewer insertions and more deletions. Across all four CD4+ subsets, people with type 1 diabetes showed modestly shorter TCRB CDR3s. TCRB repertoires of naive, central memory and Treg cells appeared more similar among patients than among healthy donors.

Donors underwent one heparinised blood draw, approximately 120 mL on average. The authors sorted CD4+ naive, central memory, regulatory and stem cell-like memory cells via CD45RO/CCR7/CD25/CD127/CD95/CD27. TCRB transcripts that were expressed got sequenced, as all of the isolated RNA had been reverse transcribed. Repertoires were generated with immunoSEQ multiplex PCR, while TCRdb's copy carries only in-frame clones and drops some. The table includes about 340,000 clones, around 9.3% detected once. Germline CDR1 is MNHNS and CDR2 is SASEGT. This CDR3 region has 14 residues. With 2 bases removed from V and 2 bases from J, the gap between germline ends came to 7 bases. This clone was picked up a small number of times. Its antigen is not identified.

The specimen sequenced was central memory CD4+ T cells from blood. This chain connects TRBV6-1 to TRBJ1-5, with unresolved D. This clonotype originated in a young man with type 1 diabetes. The CDR3 is CASSETRGNQPQHF. The CDR3 nucleotides are TGTGCCAGCAGTGAAACTCGGGGCAATCAGCCCCAGCATTTT.